The clone carrying this TCR beta chain has just a few counts. Its cognate antigen is unknown. The CDR3 contains 12 residues. V lost 5 bases to trimming and J lost 8 bases, with 11 bases between them. Germline V gene data show CDR1 as SGHRS and CDR2 as YFSETQ. The data stem from a study of T cell repertoires in cytomegalovirus infection. Study as a whole: Public TCR beta signature analysis indicated the presence of both CMV infection and matching HLA type.

Study results and limitations: Cumulative public TCR beta family frequency identified carriers of CMV plus the relevant HLA. Clonotypes of TCR beta that were HLA-C-restricted and CMV-specific dominated the ex vivo response.

MiXCR, applied by TCRdb to the reads, yields one record per CDR3 protein. The profile covers about 230,000 distinct CDR3 sequences, with about 20% appearing a single time and about 20% taken by the ten largest. Sequenced sample: CD8+ T cells from PBMCs. The rearrangement joins TRBV5-1 to TRBJ2-1; the D gene is possibly TRBD2 (6 bases). The receptor comes from a human donor in good health (CMV status not recorded). Some clones in this sample may be carry-over from other donors' samples. The CDR3 region has the DNA TGCGCCAGCAGGAGTGCTAGCGATGAGCAGTTCTTC. Translated: CASRSASDEQFF.